This is a list of T cell receptor beta chains from one sample in a study of blood T cell repertoires in COVID-19. TCRdb's copy holds only in-frame clones and misses some; the assay was immunoSEQ multiplex PCR. The data hold hundreds of thousands of clones, with about 90% observed a single time. The sequencing sample was made of peripheral blood. The receptors were gathered from a woman aged 65 to 85 with COVID-19, enrolled during active disease. The CDR3 runs from the conserved cysteine through the conserved F or W. The D gene is left open where the match is weak. Some rows have no size entry. The others give once, few or many, or a class for an expanded clone.

j_call	clone_size	v_call	d_call	cdr3_aa	cdr3_nt
TRBJ1-5	-	TRBV6-5	TRBD1	CASSQGGRSNQPQHF	TGTGCCAGCAGCCAAGGGGGCAGGAGCAATCAGCCCCAGCATTTT
TRBJ1-2	-	TRBV7-9	-	CASTEGSGYDYGYTF	TGTGCCAGCACCGAAGGGTCAGGGTACGACTATGGCTACACCTTC
TRBJ1-1	-	TRBV6-5	TRBD1	CASTRTGNTEAFF	TGTGCCAGCACCCGGACAGGGAACACTGAAGCTTTCTTT
TRBJ2-3	-	TRBV10-2	-	CASSDKVGPDTQYF	TGCGCCAGCAGTGATAAGGTTGGGCCAGATACGCAGTATTTT
TRBJ1-5	once	TRBV18	-	CASSPPGGHQPQHF	TGTGCCAGCTCCCCACCGGGGGGGCATCAGCCCCAGCATTTT
TRBJ2-4	-	TRBV30	-	CAWSDRENIQYF	TGTGCCTGGAGTGACAGGGAAAACATTCAGTACTTC
TRBJ1-1	-	TRBV5-4	TRBD1	CASSSTGGWGTEAFF	TGTGCCAGCAGCTCGACAGGGGGCTGGGGCACTGAAGCTTTCTTT
TRBJ1-6	-	TRBV10-3	-	CAIQGSSYNSPLHF	TGTGCCATCCAGGGGAGCTCCTATAATTCACCCCTCCACTTT
TRBJ1-2	-	TRBV5-6	-	CASSFQTANTF	TGTGCCAGCAGCTTCCAAACAGCTAACACCTTC
TRBJ1-2	-	TRBV30	-	CAWSPIQGYYGYTF	TGTGCCTGGAGTCCCATACAGGGTTACTATGGCTACACCTTC
TRBJ1-1	-	TRBV7-2	TRBD1	CASSSVNRGTEAFF	TGTGCCAGCAGCTCCGTTAACAGGGGAACTGAAGCTTTCTTT
TRBJ1-2	-	TRBV12-5	TRBD1	CASGPGTGVMDGYTF	TGTGCTAGTGGTCCCGGGACAGGGGTAATGGATGGCTACACCTTC
TRBJ1-1	-	TRBV18	-	CASSPLTQNTEAFF	TGTGCCAGCTCACCATTGACACAGAACACTGAAGCTTTCTTT
TRBJ2-3	-	TRBV5-4	TRBD2	CASGGELTDTQYF	TGTGCAAGCGGGGGGGAACTCACAGATACGCAGTATTTT
TRBJ1-3	few	TRBV12-3/TRBV12-4	-	CASSFAGEDTIYF	TGTGCCAGCAGTTTCGCAGGGGAAGACACCATATATTTT
TRBJ1-2	-	TRBV28	-	CASSRQDGYTF	TGTGCCAGCAGTCGTCAGGATGGCTACACCTTC
TRBJ2-1	-	TRBV24-1	-	CATSDSRGSSYNEQFF	TGTGCCACCAGTGATTCCCGGGGGAGCTCCTACAATGAGCAGTTCTTC
TRBJ1-2	-	TRBV3-1/TRBV3-2	-	CASSQGEKNYGYTF	TGTGCCAGCAGCCAAGGAGAAAAAAACTATGGCTACACCTTC
TRBJ1-2	-	TRBV19	TRBD1	CASMGLGQGADGYTF	TGTGCCAGTATGGGGCTGGGACAGGGGGCCGATGGCTACACCTTC
TRBJ1-2	-	TRBV7-2	-	CASSLRTATNYGYTF	TGTGCCAGCAGCCTTCGGACAGCGACCAACTATGGCTACACCTTC
TRBJ1-2	-	TRBV27	TRBD1	CASSFITGVRNYGYTF	TGTGCCAGCAGTTTTATAACAGGGGTGCGAAACTATGGCTACACCTTC
TRBJ1-5	-	TRBV28	TRBD1	CASSLSTLDRGWGSNQPQHF	TGTGCCAGCAGTCTATCCACTTTGGACAGGGGGTGGGGTAGCAATCAGCCCCAGCATTTT
TRBJ1-5	once	TRBV28	-	CASSPGHSYQPQHF	TGTGCCAGCAGTCCCGGACATTCCTACCAGCCCCAGCATTTT
TRBJ1-4	-	TRBV24-1	-	CATSDPRGFNEKLFF	TGTGCCACCAGTGACCCCCGGGGGTTCAATGAAAAACTGTTTTTT
TRBJ1-4	-	TRBV9	-	CASSAGGFGEKLFF	TGTGCCAGCAGCGCCGGGGGGTTTGGTGAAAAACTGTTTTTT
TRBJ2-7	-	TRBV6-5	-	CASSYGSGPYEQYF	TGTGCCAGCAGTTACGGGAGCGGACCCTACGAGCAGTACTTC
TRBJ2-7	-	TRBV7-2	TRBD1	CASSPRTGARGEQYF	TGTGCCAGCAGCCCGCGGACAGGGGCTAGGGGGGAGCAGTACTTC
TRBJ1-3	-	TRBV5-1	TRBD1	CASSEGQTGNTIYF	TGCGCCAGCAGCGAGGGACAGACTGGAAACACCATATATTTT
TRBJ2-2	-	TRBV7-9	-	CASSLALDTGELFF	TGTGCCAGCAGCTTAGCCTTAGACACCGGGGAGCTGTTTTTT
TRBJ1-5	-	TRBV5-6	-	CASSSRGTGQPQHF	TGTGCCAGCAGCTCGAGGGGGACGGGTCAGCCCCAGCATTTT
TRBJ2-7	-	TRBV7-9	TRBD1	CASSSAPGQAGTYEQYF	TGTGCCAGCAGCTCCGCCCCTGGACAGGCAGGAACCTACGAGCAGTACTTC
TRBJ1-6	-	TRBV7-2	TRBD1	CASSLGGQWNSPLHF	TGTGCCAGCAGCTTAGGGGGACAGTGGAATTCACCCCTCCACTTT
TRBJ1-4	once	TRBV18	TRBD1	CASSPSTGGDEKLFF	TGTGCCAGCTCACCATCGACAGGGGGTGATGAAAAACTGTTTTTT
TRBJ1-5	-	TRBV6-6	-	CASRLSSGGQPQHF	TGTGCCAGCAGACTAAGTTCTGGTGGTCAGCCCCAGCATTTT
TRBJ1-3	-	TRBV2	TRBD1	CASSLGQGRGGSGNTIYF	TGTGCCAGCAGCCTTGGACAGGGAAGGGGAGGCTCTGGAAACACCATATATTTT
TRBJ2-1	-	TRBV5-8	-	CASSFTGINEQFF	TGTGCCAGCAGCTTCACAGGGATCAATGAGCAGTTCTTC
TRBJ1-1	-	TRBV18	TRBD1	CASSPPGTGGRAFF	TGTGCCAGCTCACCGCCCGGGACAGGGGGCAGGGCTTTCTTT
TRBJ1-1	-	TRBV9	-	CASSGAGDTEAFF	TGTGCCAGCAGTGGGGCTGGGGACACTGAAGCTTTCTTT
TRBJ2-3	-	TRBV9	TRBD2	CASSVSGVDTQYF	TGTGCCAGCAGCGTTAGCGGGGTAGATACGCAGTATTTT
TRBJ1-3	-	TRBV28	-	CASSSLGQGGDTIYF	TGTGCCAGCAGCTCCCTGGGGCAGGGTGGCGACACCATATATTTT
TRBJ1-6	-	TRBV9	TRBD1	CASSSRQGNSPLHF	TGTGCCAGCAGCTCCCGACAGGGTAATTCACCCCTCCACTTT
TRBJ1-3	-	TRBV6-5	TRBD1	CASSSQGAGNTIYF	TGTGCCAGCAGTTCCCAGGGGGCGGGAAACACCATATATTTT
TRBJ2-3	-	TRBV9	-	CASSAEGGGSPDTQYF	TGTGCCAGCAGCGCGGAGGGAGGGGGGAGCCCAGATACGCAGTATTTT
TRBJ1-5	-	TRBV19	-	CASSMLGGFSNQPQHF	TGTGCCAGTAGTATGTTAGGGGGTTTTAGCAATCAGCCCCAGCATTTT
TRBJ2-5	-	TRBV4-2	TRBD1	CASSRDRAKETQYF	TGTGCCAGCAGTCGGGACAGGGCCAAAGAGACCCAGTACTTC
TRBJ1-5	-	TRBV4-1	-	CASSQEADWPQHF	TGCGCCAGCAGCCAAGAGGCAGACTGGCCCCAGCATTTT
TRBJ2-2	-	TRBV2	-	CASKEGNTGELFF	TGTGCCAGCAAGGAGGGGAACACCGGGGAGCTGTTTTTT
TRBJ1-6	-	TRBV19	-	CASRPTRGMDSPLHF	TGTGCCAGTAGACCGACGCGGGGAATGGATTCACCCCTCCACTTT
TRBJ1-2	-	TRBV30	-	CAWSAGVGYTF	TGTGCCTGGAGTGCGGGAGTCGGCTACACCTTC